Below are 5 T cell receptor beta chains sequenced from a single sample in a study of T-cell memory formation after mild COVID-19. TCRdb used MiXCR to reprocess the 5' RACE reads, holding one entry per CDR3 protein. The repertoire consists of 150,000 to 200,000 distinct CDR3 sequences, with under 14% occurring once and the leading ten covering about 3.5%. What was sequenced was PBMCs or a T cell subset sorted from them (not recorded which). The receptors here all came from a man aged 18 to 35 who had mild COVID-19 (a few samples of this study predate the infection). Cell type and time point are not known.

This clonotype was seen a handful of times. The chain recombines TRBV11-2 with TRBJ1-5; no firm D call. This CDR3 region has 15 residues. V lost 3 bases and J 0 bases, leaving 9 bases between the germline ends. In germline, CDR1 is SGHAT, CDR2 FQNNGV. In nucleotides, the CDR3 is TGTGCCAGCAGCTTGTGGATCTCTAGCAATCAGCCCCAGCATTTT. It specifies CASSLWISSNQPQHF.

This rearrangement joins TRBV7-2 to TRBJ1-5; no definite D call. The CDR3 is 15 amino acids. Germline lookup yields CDR1 SGHTA and CDR2 FQGNSA. V was trimmed by 4 bases and J by 7 bases, leaving 17 bases between them. DNA for the CDR3: TGTGCCAGCAGCTCCACGTCGCTCGGGCTGCAGCCCCAGCATTTT. Its translation is CASSSTSLGLQPQHF.

The chain has TRBV10-3 and TRBJ2-5; TRBD1 matches 8 bases. The CDR3 runs 16 residues. J was trimmed by 1 base and V by 6 bases; bases with no gene match: 10. Germline CDR1 ENHRY, CDR2 SYGVKD. The CDR3 reads CAISPGNRGSQETQYF. The CDR3 DNA follows: TGTGCCATCAGCCCCGGGAACAGGGGGTCCCAAGAGACCCAGTACTTC.

This clonotype was seen only a few times. The CDR3 DNA reads as TGTGCCAGCAGCCACGGGACTTCGAACATTCAGTACTTC. Translated: CASSHGTSNIQYF. The chain links TRBV11-2 to TRBJ2-4; possible D gene TRBD2, 6 bases. Per germline, CDR1 SGHAT and CDR2 FQNNGV. The germline V and J ends were trimmed by 5 bases and 7 bases, with 12 bases remaining between them. CDR3 size: 13 residues.

The V gene is TRBV5-5, the J gene TRBJ2-7; 11 bases line up with TRBD2. J lost 3 bases, V lost 0 bases, and 8 bases had no gene match. The CDR3 has 17 residues. CDR1 and CDR2 from the germline V gene are SGHKS and YYEKEE (reference sequence). CDR3 region: CASSLATGTSGVYEQYF. The DNA for the CDR3 is TGTGCCAGCAGCTTGGCCACCGGGACTAGCGGAGTCTACGAGCAGTACTTC.